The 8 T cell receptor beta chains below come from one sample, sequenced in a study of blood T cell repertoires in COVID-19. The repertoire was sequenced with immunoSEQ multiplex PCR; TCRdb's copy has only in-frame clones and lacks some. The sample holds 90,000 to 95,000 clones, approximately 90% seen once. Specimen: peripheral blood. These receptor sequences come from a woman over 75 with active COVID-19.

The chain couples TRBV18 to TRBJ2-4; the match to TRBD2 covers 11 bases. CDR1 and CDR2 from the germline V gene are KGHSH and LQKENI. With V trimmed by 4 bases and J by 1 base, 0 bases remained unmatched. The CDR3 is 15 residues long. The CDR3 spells CASSLAGGAKNIQYF. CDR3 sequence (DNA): TGTGCCAGCTCACTAGCGGGAGGGGCCAAAAACATTCAGTACTTC.

The CDR3 nucleotides read TGTGCCAGCAGTTTATTTCCGCGGTCCTACCCCTCCCGCGGAGAGACCCAGTACTTC. As protein: CASSLFPRSYPSRGETQYF. V usage is TRBV27 and J usage is TRBJ2-5; D remains unclear. Between the trimmed V and J ends, which lost 1 base and 4 bases, there was a span of 25 bases. The CDR3 has 19 amino acids. CDR1 and CDR2 from the germline V gene are MNHEY and SMNVEV (reference sequence).

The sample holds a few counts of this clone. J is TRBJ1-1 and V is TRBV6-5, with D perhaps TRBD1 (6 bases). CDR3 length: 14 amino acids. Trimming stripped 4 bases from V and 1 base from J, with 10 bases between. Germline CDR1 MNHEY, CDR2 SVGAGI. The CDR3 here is CASSFQGGNTEAFF. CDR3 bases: TGTGCCAGCAGTTTCCAAGGGGGGAACACTGAAGCTTTCTTT.

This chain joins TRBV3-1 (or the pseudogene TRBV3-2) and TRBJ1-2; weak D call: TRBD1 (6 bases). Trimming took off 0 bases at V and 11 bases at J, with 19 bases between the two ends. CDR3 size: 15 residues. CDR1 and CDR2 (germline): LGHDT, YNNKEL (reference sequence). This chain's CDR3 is CASSQDRGEGRGYTF. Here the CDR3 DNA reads TGTGCCAGCAGCCAAGATCGGGGGGAGGGCAGGGGATACACCTTC.

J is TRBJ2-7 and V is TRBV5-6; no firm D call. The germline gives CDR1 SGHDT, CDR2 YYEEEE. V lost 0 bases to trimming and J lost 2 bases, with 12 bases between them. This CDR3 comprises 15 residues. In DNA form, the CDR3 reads TGTGCCAGCAGCTTGGCAGTCCCCGGAGCCTACGAGCAGTACTTC. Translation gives CASSLAVPGAYEQYF.

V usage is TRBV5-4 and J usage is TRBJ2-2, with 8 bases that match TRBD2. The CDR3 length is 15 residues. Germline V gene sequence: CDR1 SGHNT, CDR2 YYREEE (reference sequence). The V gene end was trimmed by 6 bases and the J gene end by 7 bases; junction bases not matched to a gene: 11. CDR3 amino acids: CASTISGTRGGELFF. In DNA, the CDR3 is TGTGCCAGCACAATTAGCGGGACAAGAGGCGGGGAGCTGTTTTTT.

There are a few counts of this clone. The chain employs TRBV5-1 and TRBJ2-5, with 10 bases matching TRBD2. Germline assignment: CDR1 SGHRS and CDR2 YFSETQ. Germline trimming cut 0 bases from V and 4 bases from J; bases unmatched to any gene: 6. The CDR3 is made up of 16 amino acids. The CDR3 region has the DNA TGCGCCAGCAGCTTGGCCCGGCTAGCGGGAGTAGAGACCCAGTACTTC. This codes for CASSLARLAGVETQYF.

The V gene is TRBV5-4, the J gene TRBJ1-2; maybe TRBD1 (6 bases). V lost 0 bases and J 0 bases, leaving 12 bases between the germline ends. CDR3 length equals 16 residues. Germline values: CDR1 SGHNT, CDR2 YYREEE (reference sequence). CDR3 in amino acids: CASSLAGGATNYGYTF. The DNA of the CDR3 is TGTGCCAGCAGCTTGGCTGGGGGGGCTACTAACTATGGCTACACCTTC.